Shown below are 21 T cell receptor beta chains from a single sample sequenced in a study of blood T cells in healthy people across ages. Using a J-beta primer mix together with a sample-barcoded 5' primer, a second PCR was run for about 7 to 12 cycles. TCRdb independently ran MiXCR on the 5' RACE reads; one entry per CDR3 protein. In the table there are about 930,000 distinct CDR3 sequences, 25% to 30% of which are singletons. These records were also assigned to another study, of T cells of mothers and their children.

Input material: blood. Every receptor here comes from a woman between 40 and 50 years old in good health.

This clonotype came up many times. The V and J genes are TRBV7-8 and TRBJ2-5; D remains ambiguous. The germline gives CDR1 SGHVS, CDR2 FQNEAQ. Trimming left V 7 bases short and J 1 base short, with 10 bases between. This CDR3 has 13 residues. This chain's CDR3 is CASTATLQETQYF. CDR3 in DNA: TGTGCCAGCACCGCCACCCTCCAAGAGACCCAGTACTTC.

For this clonotype: This may arise from a read error, as a much more abundant clone is one base away. The rearrangement links TRBV12-3 or TRBV12-4 to TRBJ2-3; D is undetermined. There are 14 residues in the CDR3. CDR3 coding DNA: TGTGCCTGCAGTTCCCTCTCTAGCACAGATACGCAGTATTTT. Amino acids: CACSSLSSTDTQYF.

On this clonotype itself: With a much larger clone just one base away, this may be a read error. V is TRBV4-3 and J is TRBJ2-7; TRBD2 matches 9 bases. This CDR3 comprises 16 residues. V lost 0 bases, J lost 6 bases, and 9 bases stayed unmatched. Germline V gene data show CDR1 as LGHNA and CDR2 as YSLEER. The CDR3 nucleotides are TGCGCCAGCAGCCAAGAGGCGGGAGGGGAGCGGTGCGAGCAGTACTTC. Encoded protein: CASSQEAGGERCEQYF.

In regard to this clonotype: A much larger clone differs by one base, so this may be a read error. This rearrangement joins TRBV28 to TRBJ2-7; TRBD1 might be the D (6 bases). The CDR3 totals 16 residues. CDR1 is MDHEN, CDR2 SYDVKM, per germline. CDR3 DNA: TGTGCCGGCAGCATACAGGGCACAAGGTTACCCTACGAGCAGTACTTC. Residues: CAGSIQGTRLPYEQYF.

The chain recombines TRBV6-5 with TRBJ1-4; D might be TRBD1 (6 bases). Trimming left V 6 bases short and J 7 bases short, with 18 bases between. CDR3 length: 15 residues. Germline lookup yields CDR1 MNHEY and CDR2 SVGAGI. CDR3 bases: TGTGCCAGCAGCTTCTATAACAGGGAGGGTGAAAAACTGTTTTTT. It translates to CASSFYNREGEKLFF.

The V call is TRBV14, the J call TRBJ2-7; D gene uncertain. Germline CDR1 is SGHDN and CDR2 is FVKESK. There are 14 residues in the CDR3. The germline V and J ends were trimmed by 1 base and 6 bases, with 13 bases remaining between them. The DNA for the CDR3 is TGTGCCAGCAGCCAAGGGGTCCTTAGGAGCGAGCAGTACTTC. Translation: CASSQGVLRSEQYF.

This chain uses TRBV2 with TRBJ1-2; D perhaps matches TRBD1 (6 bases). In germline, CDR1 is SNHLY, CDR2 FYNNEI. V was clipped by 5 bases and J by 8 bases, with 21 bases between them. The CDR3 covers 15 residues. The CDR3: CASSREGDPLGGYTF. DNA of the CDR3: TGTGCCAGCAGTCGGGAGGGGGACCCCCTGGGGGGCTACACCTTC.

The gene calls are TRBV28 and TRBJ2-3, with 8 bases that match TRBD2. The V gene's germline CDR1 is MDHEN and CDR2 SYDVKM. The CDR3 contains 16 residues. V gave up 4 bases and J gave up 1 base; unmatched junction bases: 7. CDR3 DNA: TGTGCCAGCAGTTCCCGGGGGGGAGAGGGCACAGATACGCAGTATTTT. Translation gives CASSSRGGEGTDTQYF.

This clonotype has just a few counts. The V call is TRBV7-2, the J call TRBJ1-5, with 7 bases aligning to TRBD1. Germline V CDR1 and CDR2: SGHTA, FQGNSA. The CDR3 length is 16 residues. Losses at the gene ends were 5 bases for V and 2 bases for J; bases not matched to a gene: 9. The CDR3 nucleotides are TGTGCCAGCAGCCTCCATTACAGGGGAGGCAATCAGCCCCAGCATTTT. It codes for CASSLHYRGGNQPQHF.

A few counts support this clonotype. Written as DNA, the CDR3 is TGCAGTGCTAGAGGAGCCAGAATAGTTGAGCAGTACTTC. Encoded protein: CSARGARIVEQYF. This rearrangement joins TRBV20-1 to TRBJ2-7, with D hard to call. CDR1 and CDR2 (germline): DFQATT, SNEGSKA (reference sequence). The CDR3 sequence is 13 residues long. V was trimmed by 1 base and J by 7 bases, leaving 14 bases between them.

This clonotype was detected ten times or more. This chain uses TRBV20-1 with TRBJ2-7; 11 bases align to TRBD1. V was clipped by 5 bases and J by 1 base; unmatched bases: 4. Looked up from germline, CDR1 is DFQATT and CDR2 is SNEGSKA (reference sequence). There are 14 residues in the CDR3. The CDR3 nucleotides are TGCAGTGCTTCCGGGACAGGGGGATCCTACGAGCAGTACTTC. This sequence encodes CSASGTGGSYEQYF.

This clonotype was seen a few times. The chain couples TRBV9 to TRBJ2-5; possible D gene TRBD2, 5 bases. CDR1 and CDR2 from the germline V gene are SGDLS and YYNGEE. V was cut by 0 bases and J by 5 bases, with 11 bases left in between. The CDR3 contains 14 residues. For the CDR3, the DNA is TGTGCCAGCAGCGTAGCCCTAGCTGGGGAGACCCAGTACTTC. It is translated as CASSVALAGETQYF.

The rearrangement links TRBV12-3 or TRBV12-4 to TRBJ2-1, with TRBD2 matching over 13 bases. The V and J ends lost 0 bases and 7 bases, in that order; junction bases with no gene match: 9. The CDR3 totals 18 residues. The CDR3 loop reads CASSLASLAGGPRNEQFF. Written as DNA, the CDR3 is TGTGCCAGCAGTTTAGCTTCACTAGCGGGGGGGCCGAGAAATGAGCAGTTCTTC.

This clonotype was observed at least ten times. The rearrangement joins TRBV7-3 to TRBJ2-3, with D perhaps TRBD1 or TRBD2 (7 bases each). Germline V gives CDR1 SGHTA, CDR2 FQGTGA. The CDR3 is made up of 15 amino acids. Trimming removed 6 bases at V and 3 bases at J, with 16 bases between. The CDR3 bases are TGTGCCAGCAGTCCTCAGGGGGGGGGTACAGATACGCAGTATTTT. This gives the protein CASSPQGGGTDTQYF.

As concerns this clonotype: Compared with germline, one end of the junction differs, possibly owing to a read error. The chain recombines TRBV6-2 or TRBV6-3 with TRBJ1-2; D perhaps matches TRBD1 (5 bases). The CDR3 loop spans 13 amino acids. Per the germline V gene, CDR1 is MNHEY and CDR2 is SVGEGT. CDR3 nucleotides: TGTGCCAGCAACCCGACAGACGACTATGGCAACACCTTC. Translating gives CASNPTDDYGNTF.

V is TRBV20-1 and J is TRBJ2-6, with D possibly TRBD1 on 5 matching bases. CDR1 and CDR2 (germline): DFQATT, SNEGSKA (reference sequence). This CDR3 region has 15 residues. Trimming took 6 bases from V and 0 from J, leaving 12 bases between them. The CDR3 loop reads CSATGRNSGANVLTF. The DNA of the CDR3 is TGCAGTGCCACAGGTCGTAACTCTGGGGCCAACGTCCTGACTTTC.

This clonotype appeared many times. The V and J genes are TRBV20-1 and TRBJ2-1; 7 nucleotides agree with TRBD2. The germline V gene has CDR1 DFQATT and CDR2 SNEGSKA (reference sequence). The CDR3 is made up of 14 amino acids. V shed 3 bases and J 5 bases; nucleotides not matched to a gene: 7. CDR3 sequence: CSASGGGTHNEQFF. The DNA for the CDR3 is TGCAGTGCTAGCGGCGGGGGTACCCACAATGAGCAGTTCTTC.

A remark on this clonotype: The junction does not match germline at one end; this may be a read error. The chain employs TRBV11-1 and TRBJ2-1, with 7 bases matching TRBD1. Germline V gene lookup returns CDR1 SGHAT and CDR2 FQDESV (reference sequence). The CDR3 consists of 16 residues. CDR3 nucleotide sequence: TGTGTCAGCAGCCCCCGACCAGACAGGGTGGGCAATGAGCAGTTCTTC. It specifies CVSSPRPDRVGNEQFF. Supplemented by reference TRBV11-1 and TRBJ2-1, the full variable domain reads EAEVAQSPRYKITEKSQAVAFWCDPISGHATLYWYRQILGQGPELLVQFQDESVVDDSQLPKDRFSAERLKGVDSTLKIQPAELGDSAMYLCVSSPRPDRVGNEQFFGPGTRLTVL.

There are many counts of this clonotype. V gene TRBV19 combines with J gene TRBJ2-5, with D tentatively TRBD2 (7 bases). CDR3 length equals 14 residues. CDR1 is LNHDA, CDR2 SQIVND, per germline (reference sequence). V gave up 6 bases and J gave up 4 bases, with 15 bases separating them. The CDR3 nucleotides read TGTGCCAGTAGCGGATACAGGGAGGGAGAGACCCAGTACTTC. This translates into CASSGYREGETQYF.

The rearrangement uses TRBV4-1 and TRBJ2-3; D is ambiguous. CDR3 length equals 16 residues. Deletions cut 4 bases from V and 0 bases from J, with 14 bases between. Germline V gene sequence: CDR1 MGHRA, CDR2 YSYEKL. The CDR3 loop reads CASSPSRSASTDTQYF. The DNA for the CDR3 is TGCGCCAGCAGCCCATCCCGGAGCGCCAGCACAGATACGCAGTATTTT.

The rearrangement joins TRBV11-3 to TRBJ1-4; D is possibly TRBD1 (6 bases). The V gene's germline CDR1 is SGHNT and CDR2 YENEEA. Trimming left V 7 bases short and J 7 bases short, with 19 bases between. This CDR3 is 15 amino acids long. CDR3 loop: CASNSGQGPGEKLFF. CDR3 DNA: TGTGCCAGCAACTCCGGCCAGGGGCCAGGTGAAAAACTGTTTTTT.